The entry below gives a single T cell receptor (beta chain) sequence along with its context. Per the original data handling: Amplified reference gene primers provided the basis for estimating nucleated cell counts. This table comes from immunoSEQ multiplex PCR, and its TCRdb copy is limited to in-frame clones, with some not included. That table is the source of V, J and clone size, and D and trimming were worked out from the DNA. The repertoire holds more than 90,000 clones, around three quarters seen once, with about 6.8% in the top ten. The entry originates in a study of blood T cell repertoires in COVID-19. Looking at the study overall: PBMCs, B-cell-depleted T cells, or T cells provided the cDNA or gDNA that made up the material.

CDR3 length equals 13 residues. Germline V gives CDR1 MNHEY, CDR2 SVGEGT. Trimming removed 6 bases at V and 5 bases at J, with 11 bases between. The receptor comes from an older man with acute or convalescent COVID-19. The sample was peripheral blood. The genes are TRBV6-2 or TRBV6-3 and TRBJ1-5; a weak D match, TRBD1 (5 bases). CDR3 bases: TGTGCCAGCAGCCAGGACACTTATCAGCCCCAGCATTTT. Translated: CASSQDTYQPQHF.